One sample yielded the 20 T cell receptor beta chains listed below, sequenced in a study of T cell repertoires in cytomegalovirus infection. The antigens for these receptors are not known. TCRdb called the reads again in MiXCR, with one record for every CDR3 protein. Here the sample spans 570,000 or so distinct CDR3 sequences, 40% being singletons. The sample here was cultured PBMCs, taken from culture after CMV antigen stimulation. Source of these receptors: a human donor in good health (CMV status not recorded). Some clones in this sample may be carry-over from other donors' samples.

The table lists this clonotype with many counts. The V and J genes are TRBV7-2 and TRBJ2-2; D is perhaps TRBD1 (6 bases). Germline V lookup: CDR1 SGHTA, CDR2 FQGNSA. There are 15 residues in the CDR3. V dropped 5 bases and J dropped 4 bases, with 14 bases sitting between them. CDR3 sequence: CASSTRGSPTGELFF. CDR3 coding DNA: TGTGCCAGCAGCACCAGGGGATCTCCCACCGGGGAGCTGTTTTTT.

This clonotype was detected only a few times. The V gene is TRBV7-2, the J gene TRBJ1-5; D is perhaps TRBD1 (5 bases). V dropped 3 bases and J dropped 6 bases, with 12 bases sitting between them. Germline values: CDR1 SGHTA, CDR2 FQGNSA. The CDR3 spans 14 residues. The CDR3 loop is CASSFGGTGQPQHF. The CDR3 DNA is TGTGCCAGCAGCTTTGGAGGGACGGGTCAGCCCCAGCATTTT. Drawing the rest from reference TRBV7-2 and TRBJ1-5, the complete variable domain is GAGVSQSPSNKVTEKGKDVELRCDPISGHTALYWYRQSLGQGLEFLIYFQGNSAPDKSGLPSDRFSAERTGGSVSTLTIQRTQQEDSAVYLCASSFGGTGQPQHFGDGTRLSIL.

This sequence joins TRBV11-3 and TRBJ2-1; 8 nucleotides agree with TRBD2. J was trimmed by 6 bases and V by 5 bases; bases with no gene match: 6. Per the germline V gene, CDR1 is SGHNT and CDR2 is YENEEA. This CDR3 is built from 14 residues. CDR3 coding DNA: TGTGCCAGCAGCGGACTGAGCGGGAGCAATGAGCAGTTCTTC. Encoded protein: CASSGLSGSNEQFF.

This clonotype was observed a handful of times. The J gene is TRBJ1-3, the V gene TRBV19, with 7 bases identical to TRBD1. J gave up 2 bases and V 5 bases, and 12 bases lay outside the gene matches. The CDR3 totals 17 residues. CDR1 and CDR2 (germline): LNHDA, SQIVND (reference sequence). In DNA, the CDR3 is TGTGCCAGTAGTCCGGAGACAGGGTATCTTCCTGGAAACACCATATATTTT. It specifies CASSPETGYLPGNTIYF.

This chain uses TRBV2 with TRBJ1-4; D is undetermined. With 8 bases removed from V and 8 bases from J, the gap between germline ends came to 18 bases. Germline V gene data show CDR1 as SNHLY and CDR2 as FYNNEI. This CDR3 contains 14 residues. The CDR3 loop is CASGREGSGEKLFF. The DNA for the CDR3 is TGTGCCAGCGGAAGGGAAGGGTCTGGGGAAAAACTGTTTTTT.

The rearrangement joins TRBV6-6 to TRBJ2-5; TRBD1 might be the D (5 bases). This CDR3 has 14 residues. The V and J ends lost 2 bases and 10 bases respectively, with 17 bases between them. Germline V gene lookup returns CDR1 MNHNY and CDR2 SVGAGI (reference sequence). CDR3 residues: CASSYIAQARGQYF. The CDR3 DNA is TGTGCCAGCAGTTACATCGCGCAAGCTAGGGGCCAGTACTTC.

This chain links TRBV7-6 with TRBJ1-1; tentatively, D is TRBD1 (5 bases). Germline-derived CDR1 and CDR2 are SGHVS and FNYEAQ. The CDR3 has 16 residues. The V and J ends lost 6 bases and 6 bases respectively, with 23 bases between them. CDR3 residues: CASSFFTGLGFAEAFF. CDR3 in DNA: TGTGCCAGCAGTTTCTTTACAGGTTTGGGTTTCGCTGAAGCTTTCTTT.

The J gene is TRBJ2-5, the V gene TRBV6-6, with TRBD2 identical over 11 bases. Trimming removed 6 bases from V and 5 bases from J; junction bases left unmatched: 8. The CDR3 consists of 15 residues. The germline gives CDR1 MNHNY, CDR2 SVGAGI (reference sequence). CDR3 sequence (DNA): TGTGCCAGCAGAGCTAGCGGGGGGCTCCTGGAGACCCAGTACTTC. Amino acid sequence: CASRASGGLLETQYF.

This clonotype was counted a few times. V gene TRBV28 combines with J gene TRBJ2-1; either TRBD1 or TRBD2 may fit D (5 bases each). Deletions cut 2 bases from V and 1 base from J, with 15 bases between. The CDR3 is 17 amino acids. In germline, CDR1 is MDHEN, CDR2 SYDVKM. CDR3 loop: CASSLTPGTWSYNEQFF. The CDR3 DNA sequence: TGTGCCAGCAGTTTAACCCCCGGGACCTGGTCCTACAATGAGCAGTTCTTC.

The CDR3 DNA follows: TGTGCCAGCAGCCCCCCGGGACTCCAGTACAATGAGCAGTTCTTC. As protein: CASSPPGLQYNEQFF. V gene TRBV7-2 combines with J gene TRBJ2-1, with a tentative D call TRBD2 (6 bases). The CDR3 spans 15 residues. The germline CDR1 and CDR2 sequences are SGHTA and FQGNSA. Trimming stripped 5 bases from V and 4 bases from J, with 15 bases between.

The chain uses TRBV7-9 and TRBJ2-3, with D perhaps being TRBD1 or TRBD2 (5 bases each). Germline V gene data show CDR1 as SEHNR and CDR2 as FQNEAQ (reference sequence). V gave up 5 bases and J gave up 11 bases, with 20 bases separating them. CDR3 length equals 14 residues. The CDR3 DNA reads as TGTGCCAGCAGCCGGGACCAGGCCCCTTGGTGGCAGTATTTT. This gives the protein CASSRDQAPWWQYF.

This chain connects TRBV7-8 to TRBJ1-5; TRBD1 aligns across 7 bases. Germline lookup yields CDR1 SGHVS and CDR2 FQNEAQ. The CDR3 is 16 residues long. The ends lost 1 base at V and 3 bases at J; junction bases unmatched: 6. CDR3 sequence (DNA): TGTGCCAGCAGCTTAGAGGGGGCGTTAGTCAATCAGCCCCAGCATTTT. Its protein product is CASSLEGALVNQPQHF.

This chain joins TRBV6-2 or TRBV6-3 and TRBJ2-3; D is ambiguous. V was pared by 10 bases and J by 1 base, with 9 bases between. This CDR3 is 12 amino acids long. CDR1 and CDR2 from the germline V gene are MNHEY and SVGEGT. CDR3 DNA: TGTGCCACCAGCCCCGGCACAGATACGCAGTATTTT. This gives the protein CATSPGTDTQYF.

This sequence joins TRBV15 and TRBJ2-7, with 9 bases aligning to TRBD1. Germline loops: CDR1 LNHNV, CDR2 YYDKDF (reference sequence). The CDR3 consists of 16 residues. J gave up 1 base and V 3 bases, and 7 bases lay outside the gene matches. CDR3: CATSRLWTGASYEQYF. The CDR3 bases are TGTGCCACCAGCAGGCTATGGACAGGGGCTTCCTACGAGCAGTACTTC.

The chain links TRBV7-2 to TRBJ2-1; 7 bases agree with TRBD2. This CDR3 spans 12 amino acids. Germline-derived CDR1 and CDR2 are SGHTA and FQGNSA. Trimming removed 5 bases from V and 6 bases from J; junction bases left unmatched: 1. The CDR3 bases are TGTGCCAGCAGCAAGCGGGGCAATGAGCAGTTCTTC. Residues: CASSKRGNEQFF.

Ten or more counts support this clonotype. The gene calls are TRBV7-9 and TRBJ2-1; D uncertain. V shed 4 bases and J shed 2 bases, with 9 bases lying between them. The CDR3 spans 14 residues. From germline, CDR1 is SEHNR and CDR2 FQNEAQ (reference sequence). The CDR3 nucleotides are TGTGCCAGCAGCTCGTCAGGCCCCTACAATGAGCAGTTCTTC. This codes for CASSSSGPYNEQFF.

V is TRBV29-1 and J is TRBJ2-7; D unclear. Between the trimmed V and J ends, which lost 1 base and 0 bases, there was a span of 10 bases. Germline lookup yields CDR1 SQVTM and CDR2 ANQGSEA. The CDR3 totals 14 residues. As DNA, the CDR3 is TGCAGCGTTGAAGCCGGCCTGAGCTCCTACGAGCAGTACTTC. Protein: CSVEAGLSSYEQYF.

This clonotype was counted ten times or more. V gene TRBV7-8 combines with J gene TRBJ1-1; a weak D match, TRBD1 (6 bases). Germline V CDR1 and CDR2: SGHVS, FQNEAQ. The V gene lost 8 bases and the J gene lost 5 bases, with 15 bases spanning the gap. The CDR3 loop spans 13 amino acids. The chain's CDR3 is CASLGQGWTEAFF. The CDR3 DNA follows: TGTGCCAGCTTAGGGCAGGGGTGGACTGAAGCTTTCTTT.

This chain connects TRBV5-8 to TRBJ1-6; tentative D call: TRBD1 (6 bases). The CDR3 loop spans 13 amino acids. CDR1 and CDR2 (germline): SGHTS, YDEGEE. The germline V and J ends were trimmed by 3 bases and 14 bases, with 15 bases remaining between them. For the CDR3, the DNA is TGTGCCAGCAGCTGGGGTTTCACAGGGACCCTCCACTTT. This translates into CASSWGFTGTLHF.

This clonotype was detected many times. The chain is built from TRBV7-2 and TRBJ2-2, with 8 bases fitting TRBD2. V was clipped by 3 bases and J by 4 bases; unmatched bases: 4. The length of the CDR3 is 15 residues. Per the germline V gene, CDR1 is SGHTA and CDR2 is FQGNSA. The CDR3 spells CASSFSGSGTGELFF. In DNA, the CDR3 is TGTGCCAGCAGCTTCAGCGGGAGCGGCACCGGGGAGCTGTTTTTT.